Listed below are T cell receptor beta chains from one sample, sequenced in a study of early T cells in non-severe SARS-CoV-2 infection. From the 5' RACE reads, TCRdb called clonotypes with MiXCR, one entry per CDR3 protein. Among 90,000 to 130,000 distinct CDR3 sequences, around 12% were seen once, and the ten largest hold approximately 4%. The specimen comprised whole blood, sampled at baseline. Source of these receptors: an adult who was a healthcare worker with PCR-confirmed SARS-CoV-2 infection or an uninfected control (not recorded which). Each CDR3 is given with its conserved first and last residue. Each record gives: J gene, V gene, D gene, clone size, CDR3 DNA, CDR3 protein. D genes are given only for firm matches. Clone size is shown for a subset of rows, as once, few, many or a class of expanded clone.

>TRBJ2-3|TRBV5-1|TRBD2|.
TGCGCCAGCAGCGGACTAGCGGGGGGCACAGATACGCAGTATTTT
CASSGLAGGTDTQYF
>TRBJ1-4|TRBV18|.|.
TGTGCCAGCTCACTTCAGGACGGACTCGACAATGAAAAACTGTTTTTT
CASSLQDGLDNEKLFF
>TRBJ2-2|TRBV28|TRBD1|.
TGTGCCAGCAGTTTTTTCCAGGGGGAAGCCGGGGAGCTGTTTTTT
CASSFFQGEAGELFF
>TRBJ1-1|TRBV3-1|.|.
TGTGCCAGCAGCCAAGATGGTAGGGTTACTGAAGCTTTCTTT
CASSQDGRVTEAFF
>TRBJ2-3|TRBV9|.|few
TGTGCCAGCAGCGTTGCCCTTCGACAGTCAGATACGCAGTATTTT
CASSVALRQSDTQYF
>TRBJ1-3|TRBV6-6|.|.
TGTGCCAGCACCCTACCCGGGGGAGGAAACACCATATATTTT
CASTLPGGGNTIYF
>TRBJ1-1|TRBV6-1|.|few
TGTGCCAGCAGTGAAAATTACCGCACTGAAGCTTTCTTT
CASSENYRTEAFF
>TRBJ1-2|TRBV12-3/TRBV12-4|TRBD1|few
TGTGCCAGCAGACTTAGTGGGACAGGGAATTTAGGCTACACCTTC
CASRLSGTGNLGYTF
>TRBJ2-1|TRBV11-2|.|.
TGTGCCAGCAGCTTAGGCGGGACAGATTACAATGAGCAGTTCTTC
CASSLGGTDYNEQFF
>TRBJ1-1|TRBV28|.|few
TGTGCCAGCAGTCCCCCCGACAGAATTGAAGCTTTCTTT
CASSPPDRIEAFF
>TRBJ2-7|TRBV5-4|.|few
TGTGCCAGCAGCCCAATCGGGGCAGTAAGTTCCTACGAGCAGTACTTC
CASSPIGAVSSYEQYF
>TRBJ1-1|TRBV4-1|.|.
TGCGCCAGCAGCCAAGAGGGACGTAATGAAGTTTTCTTT
CASSQEGRNEVFF
>TRBJ2-3|TRBV12-3/TRBV12-4|.|few
TGTGCCAGCAGTCCTGGACCTAAAAGGGCAGATACGCAGTATTTT
CASSPGPKRADTQYF
>TRBJ2-1|TRBV3-1|TRBD2|few
TGTGCCAGCAGCCAAGTTCTCGGAGCGGGAGGGCCACGGAATGAGCAGTTCTTC
CASSQVLGAGGPRNEQFF
>TRBJ1-2|TRBV6-1|.|many
TGTGCCAGCACTCTAACAGGGCATGGCTACACCTTC
CASTLTGHGYTF
>TRBJ1-1|TRBV6-5|.|many
TGTGCCAGCAGTTTCACAAGGACGTCGAACACTGAAGCTTTCTTT
CASSFTRTSNTEAFF
>TRBJ2-2|TRBV5-1|.|.
TGCGCCAGCAGCTTGTGGGGGGAGAGCACCGGGGAGCTGTTTTTT
CASSLWGESTGELFF
>TRBJ1-1|TRBV5-1|.|.
TGCGCCAGCAGCTGGGAGGGTGAAGCTTTCTTT
CASSWEGEAFF
>TRBJ1-6|TRBV18|.|.
TGTGCCAGCTCGCCAACCACTTATCCCGGGCATTCACCCCTCCACTTT
CASSPTTYPGHSPLHF
>TRBJ1-3|TRBV2|.|few
TGTGCCAGCAGTGATGTGGGGCCTGGAAACACCATATATTTT
CASSDVGPGNTIYF
>TRBJ1-4|TRBV7-9|.|.
TGTGCCAGCAGCTTAGTGTCTGAAAAACTGTTTTTT
CASSLVSEKLFF
>TRBJ2-5|TRBV28|TRBD2|.
TGTGCCAGCAGTCTAGCGGCACCCTCGGAGACCCAGTACTTC
CASSLAAPSETQYF
>TRBJ1-2|TRBV6-6|.|few
TGTGCCAGCAGTTCCCTCCTGGGATTACGTGGCTACACCTTC
CASSSLLGLRGYTF
>TRBJ2-3|TRBV28|.|few
TGTGCCAGCAGCCTCCCCCCAGCAGATACGCAGTATTTT
CASSLPPADTQYF
>TRBJ1-2|TRBV10-3|TRBD1|few
TGTGCCATCAGTGAGTCGACAGGGGACTATGGCTACACCTTC
CAISESTGDYGYTF
>TRBJ2-7|TRBV27|.|.
TGTGCCAGCAGTTTAAACTATGTCTCCTACGAGCAGTACTTC
CASSLNYVSYEQYF
>TRBJ1-2|TRBV7-9|.|.
TGTGCCAGCAGCTTAAGTATGGGAGGCTACACCTTC
CASSLSMGGYTF
>TRBJ2-3|TRBV6-2/TRBV6-3|TRBD2|few
TGTGCCAGCAGTCCCTGGACTAGCGGCACAGATACGCAGTATTTT
CASSPWTSGTDTQYF
>TRBJ2-3|TRBV6-4|.|few
TGTGCCAGCAGGAGTCCTAGCACAGATACGCAGTATTTT
CASRSPSTDTQYF
>TRBJ2-2|TRBV28|.|.
TGTGCCAGCAGAGTTAGCGGAACCGGGGAGCTGTTTTTT
CASRVSGTGELFF
>TRBJ2-7|TRBV12-3/TRBV12-4|TRBD1|.
TGTGCCAGCAGTACGCCGGGACAGGGTACCGAGCAGTACTTC
CASSTPGQGTEQYF
>TRBJ2-6|TRBV29-1|TRBD1|many
TGCAGCGTTTCAGGGGGCTCCGGGGCCAACGTCCTGACTTTC
CSVSGGSGANVLTF
>TRBJ2-7|TRBV5-1|TRBD1|few
TGCGCCAGCAGCACCGGGACAGGCTACTACGAGCAGTACTTC
CASSTGTGYYEQYF
>TRBJ2-3|TRBV7-8|.|.
TGTGCCAGCAGCTTAGTGTTCCATACGCAGTATTTT
CASSLVFHTQYF
>TRBJ1-3|TRBV7-2|.|many
TGTGCCAGCAGCTCTCCACGCTCTGGAAACACCATATATTTT
CASSSPRSGNTIYF
>TRBJ2-7|TRBV13|TRBD1|many
TGTGCCAGCAGCGGACGACAGGGGGCTAACGAGCAGTACTTC
CASSGRQGANEQYF
>TRBJ1-2|TRBV2|.|few
TGTGCCAGCAGTGTTTACCCAGGTTCTGGCTACACCTTC
CASSVYPGSGYTF
>TRBJ1-1|TRBV3-1|.|few
TGTGCCAGCAGCCTAACCGCAGGCCCGAACACTGAAGCTTTCTTT
CASSLTAGPNTEAFF
>TRBJ2-7|TRBV29-1|.|many
TGCAGCGTTGTACTTGCACTGGGCTACGAGCAGTACTTC
CSVVLALGYEQYF
>TRBJ2-3|TRBV4-1|TRBD2|many
TGCGCCAGCACCTCAAGGGGGCGGCGGGAGGGGTCAGATACGCAGTATTTT
CASTSRGRREGSDTQYF
>TRBJ2-1|TRBV12-5|TRBD2|many
TGTGCTAGTGGTTTGGTAGTAGCCCCTCCGGGACTAGCGGGAGTAAGAAACAATGAGCAGTTCTTC
CASGLVVAPPGLAGVRNNEQFF
>TRBJ2-2|TRBV28|.|.
TGTGCCAGCAGTTTTGGCGGGAACACCGGGGAGCTGTTTTTT
CASSFGGNTGELFF
>TRBJ2-1|TRBV7-9|.|few
TGTGCCAGCAGTCAACCGGGACTTACTTCAATCATGCAGTTCTTC
CASSQPGLTSIMQFF
>TRBJ1-2|TRBV11-2|.|few
TGTGCCAGCAGGGGTTACAGGGAAACTTTGGACTATGGCTACACCTTC
CASRGYRETLDYGYTF
>TRBJ2-7|TRBV9|TRBD1|.
TGTGCCAGCAGCGTAGGGAATGGACAGGTCGTGTACTTC
CASSVGNGQVVYF
>TRBJ2-1|TRBV5-1|.|few
TGCGCCAGCAGCTCCCCTTCGGGAGCCAATGAGCAGTTCTTC
CASSSPSGANEQFF
>TRBJ2-7|TRBV28|.|few
TGTGCCAGCAGTTTAGAGGTCCACGAGCAGTACTTC
CASSLEVHEQYF
>TRBJ1-1|TRBV10-2|.|few
TGCGCCAGCAGCGGACAGAGATCACGGACTGAAGCTTTCTTT
CASSGQRSRTEAFF
>TRBJ1-4|TRBV3-1|.|many
TGTGCCAGCAGTCTAATCCACAGGGAAGGAAAACTGTTTTTT
CASSLIHREGKLFF
>TRBJ2-1|TRBV7-3|TRBD1|many
TGTGCCAGCAGCCTCAGACAGGGGCTCTACAATGAGCAGTTCTTC
CASSLRQGLYNEQFF
>TRBJ2-7|TRBV29-1|.|few
TGCAGCGTGGGACGGAGCTCCTACGAGCAGTACTTC
CSVGRSSYEQYF
>TRBJ1-1|TRBV29-1|.|.
TGCAGCGTTGCTGCGTTCGGGGGGCAGAACACTGAAGCTTTCTTT
CSVAAFGGQNTEAFF
>TRBJ2-1|TRBV5-1|.|.
TGCGCCAGCAGCTTGGGACAGAACTCCTACAATGAGCAGTTCTTC
CASSLGQNSYNEQFF
>TRBJ2-7|TRBV29-1|.|few
TGCAGCGCCGCCGGCGGGGAAGCCTACGAGCAGTACTTC
CSAAGGEAYEQYF
>TRBJ1-3|TRBV12-3/TRBV12-4|.|many
TGTGCCAGCAGTTTTAACAGAATAGGAAACACCATATATTTT
CASSFNRIGNTIYF
>TRBJ2-1|TRBV3-1|.|.
TGTGCCAGCAGCCAAGATTTCGGAAGTGAGCAGTTCTTC
CASSQDFGSEQFF
>TRBJ2-1|TRBV30|.|few
TGTGCCTGGAGTGTGGCGGGATCTGTGAGGAATGAGCAGTTCTTC
CAWSVAGSVRNEQFF
>TRBJ2-3|TRBV28|.|few
TGTGCCAGCAGTTTGGCAGGGATAACAGATACGCAGTATTTT
CASSLAGITDTQYF